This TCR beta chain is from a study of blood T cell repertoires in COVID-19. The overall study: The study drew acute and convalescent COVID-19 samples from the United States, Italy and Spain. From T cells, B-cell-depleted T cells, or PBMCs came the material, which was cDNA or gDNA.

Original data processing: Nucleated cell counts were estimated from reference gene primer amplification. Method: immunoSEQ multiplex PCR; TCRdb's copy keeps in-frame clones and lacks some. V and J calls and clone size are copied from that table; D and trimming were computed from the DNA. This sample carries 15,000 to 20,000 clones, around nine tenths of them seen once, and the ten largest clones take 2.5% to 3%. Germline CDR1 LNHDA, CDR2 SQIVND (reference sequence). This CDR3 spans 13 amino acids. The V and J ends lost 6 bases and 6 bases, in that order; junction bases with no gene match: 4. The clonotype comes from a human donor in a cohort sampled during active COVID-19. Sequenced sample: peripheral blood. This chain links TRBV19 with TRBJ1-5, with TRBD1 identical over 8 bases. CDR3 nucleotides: TGTGCCAGTAGGCCGACAGGGGCTCAGCCCCAGCATTTT. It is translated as CASRPTGAQPQHF.